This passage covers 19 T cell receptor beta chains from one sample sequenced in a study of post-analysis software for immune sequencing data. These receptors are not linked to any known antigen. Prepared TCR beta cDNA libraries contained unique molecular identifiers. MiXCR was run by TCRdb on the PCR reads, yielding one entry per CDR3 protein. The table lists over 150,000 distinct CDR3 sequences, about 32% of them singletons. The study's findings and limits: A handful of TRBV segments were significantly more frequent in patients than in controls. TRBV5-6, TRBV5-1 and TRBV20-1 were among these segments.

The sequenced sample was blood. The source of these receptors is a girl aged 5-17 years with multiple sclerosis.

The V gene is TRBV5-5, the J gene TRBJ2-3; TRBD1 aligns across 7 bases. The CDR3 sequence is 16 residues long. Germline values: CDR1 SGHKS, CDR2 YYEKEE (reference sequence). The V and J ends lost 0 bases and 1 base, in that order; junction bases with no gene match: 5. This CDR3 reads CASSLAFQGGTDTQYF. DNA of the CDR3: TGTGCCAGCAGCTTGGCTTTTCAGGGGGGCACAGATACGCAGTATTTT.

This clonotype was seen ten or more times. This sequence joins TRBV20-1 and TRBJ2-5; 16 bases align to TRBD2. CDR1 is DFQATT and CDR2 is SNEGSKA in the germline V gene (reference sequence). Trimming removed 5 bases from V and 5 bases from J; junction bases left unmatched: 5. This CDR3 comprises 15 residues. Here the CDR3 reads CSAAGLAGGLETQYF. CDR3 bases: TGCAGTGCTGCGGGACTAGCGGGAGGGTTGGAGACCCAGTACTTC.

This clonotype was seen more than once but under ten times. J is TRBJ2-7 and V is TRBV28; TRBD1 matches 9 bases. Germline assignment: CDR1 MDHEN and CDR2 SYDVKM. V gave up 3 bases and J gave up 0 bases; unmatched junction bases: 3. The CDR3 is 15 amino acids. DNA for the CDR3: TGTGCCAGCAGTTTTCGGGACAGGGTCTCCTACGAGCAGTACTTC. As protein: CASSFRDRVSYEQYF.

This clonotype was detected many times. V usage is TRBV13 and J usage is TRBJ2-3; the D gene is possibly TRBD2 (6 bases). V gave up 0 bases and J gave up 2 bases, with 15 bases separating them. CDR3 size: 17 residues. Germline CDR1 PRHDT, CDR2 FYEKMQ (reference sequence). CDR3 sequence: CASSLGERARLTDTQYF. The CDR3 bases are TGTGCCAGCAGCTTAGGCGAGCGGGCCCGACTCACAGATACGCAGTATTTT. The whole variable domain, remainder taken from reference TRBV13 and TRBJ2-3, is AAGVIQSPRHLIKEKRETATLKCYPIPRHDTVYWYQQGPGQDPQFLISFYEKMQSDKGSIPDRFSAQQFSDYHSELNMSSLELGDSALYFCASSLGERARLTDTQYFGPGTRLTVL.

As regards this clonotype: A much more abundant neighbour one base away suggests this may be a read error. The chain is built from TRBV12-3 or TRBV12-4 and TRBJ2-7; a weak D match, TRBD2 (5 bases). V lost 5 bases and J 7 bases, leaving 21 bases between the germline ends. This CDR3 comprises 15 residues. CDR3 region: CASSVTPGNYGEQYF. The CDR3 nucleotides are TGTGCCAGCAGTGTGACTCCGGGGAACTATGGTGAGCAGTACTTC.

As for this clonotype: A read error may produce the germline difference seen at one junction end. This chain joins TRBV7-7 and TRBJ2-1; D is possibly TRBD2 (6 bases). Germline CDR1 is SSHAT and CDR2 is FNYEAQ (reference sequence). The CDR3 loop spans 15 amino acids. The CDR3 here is CASSPGLTGDNEQFF. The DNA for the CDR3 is TGTGCTAGCAGCCCAGGACTAACGGGGGACAATGAGCAGTTCTTC.

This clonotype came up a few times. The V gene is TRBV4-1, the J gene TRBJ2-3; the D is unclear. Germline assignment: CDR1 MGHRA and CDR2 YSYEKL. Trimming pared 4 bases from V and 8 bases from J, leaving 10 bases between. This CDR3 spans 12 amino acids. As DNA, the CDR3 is TGCGCCAGCAGCCGGACCGCAGGTACGCAGTATTTT. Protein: CASSRTAGTQYF.

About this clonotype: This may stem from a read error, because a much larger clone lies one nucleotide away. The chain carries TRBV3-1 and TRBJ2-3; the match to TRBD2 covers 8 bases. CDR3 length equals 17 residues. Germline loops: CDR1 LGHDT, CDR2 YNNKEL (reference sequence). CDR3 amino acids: CVSSQDESSGCTDTQYF. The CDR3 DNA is TGTGTCAGCAGCCAAGATGAATCTAGCGGGTGCACAGATACGCAGTATTTT.

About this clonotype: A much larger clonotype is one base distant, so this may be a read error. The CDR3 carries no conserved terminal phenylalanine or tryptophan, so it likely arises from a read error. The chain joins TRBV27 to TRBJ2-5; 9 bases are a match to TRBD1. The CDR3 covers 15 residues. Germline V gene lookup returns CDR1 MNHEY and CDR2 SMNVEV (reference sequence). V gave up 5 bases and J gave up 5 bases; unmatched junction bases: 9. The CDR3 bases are TGTGCCAGCAGTATCCTGGGACAGGGCCAGGAGACCCAGTACTGC. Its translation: CASSILGQGQETQYC.

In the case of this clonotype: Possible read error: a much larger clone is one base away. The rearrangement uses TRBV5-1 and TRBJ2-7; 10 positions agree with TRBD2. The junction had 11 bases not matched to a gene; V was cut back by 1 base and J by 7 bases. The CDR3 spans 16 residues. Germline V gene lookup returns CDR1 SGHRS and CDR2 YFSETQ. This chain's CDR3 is CASSLTTSGENNEQYF. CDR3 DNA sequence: TGCGCCAGCAGCTTGACTACTAGCGGGGAAAACAATGAGCAGTACTTC.

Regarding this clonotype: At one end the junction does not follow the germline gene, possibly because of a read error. The CDR3 DNA reads as TGTGCCAGCAGCATAGCCCAGAAGGGGCCATTGAACACTGAAGCTTTCTTT. It is translated as CASSIAQKGPLNTEAFF. The V call is TRBV7-9, the J call TRBJ1-1; TRBD1 might be the D (5 bases). The V gene's germline CDR1 is SEHNR and CDR2 FQNEAQ (reference sequence). There are 17 residues in the CDR3.

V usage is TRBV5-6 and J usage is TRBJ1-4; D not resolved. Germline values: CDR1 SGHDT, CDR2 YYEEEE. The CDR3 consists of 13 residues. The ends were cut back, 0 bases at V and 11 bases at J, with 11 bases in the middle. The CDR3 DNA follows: TGTGCCAGCAGCTTGGGGATTGGGGAGAAACTGTTTTTT. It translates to CASSLGIGEKLFF.

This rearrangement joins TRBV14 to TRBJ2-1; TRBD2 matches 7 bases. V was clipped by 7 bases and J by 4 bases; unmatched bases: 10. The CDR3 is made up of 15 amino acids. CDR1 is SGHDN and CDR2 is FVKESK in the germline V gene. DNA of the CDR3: TGTGCCAGCAACCCTATAAGCGGGAAGTACAATGAGCAGTTCTTC. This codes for CASNPISGKYNEQFF.

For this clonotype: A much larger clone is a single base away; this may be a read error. This CDR3 reads CASNLAGGYQETQYF. CDR3 bases: TGTGCCAGCAACTTGGCCGGTGGGTACCAAGAGACCCAGTACTTC. The chain recombines TRBV5-6 with TRBJ2-5; D not certain. CDR1 SGHDT and CDR2 YYEEEE come from the germline V gene. The length of the CDR3 is 15 residues.

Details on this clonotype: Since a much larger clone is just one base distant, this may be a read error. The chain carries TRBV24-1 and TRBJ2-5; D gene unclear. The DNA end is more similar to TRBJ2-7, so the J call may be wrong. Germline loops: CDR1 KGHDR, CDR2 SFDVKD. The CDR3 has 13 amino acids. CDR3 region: CATSERPRREQYF. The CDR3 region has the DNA TGTGCCACCAGTGAAAGACCTCGGCGCGAGCAGTACTTC.

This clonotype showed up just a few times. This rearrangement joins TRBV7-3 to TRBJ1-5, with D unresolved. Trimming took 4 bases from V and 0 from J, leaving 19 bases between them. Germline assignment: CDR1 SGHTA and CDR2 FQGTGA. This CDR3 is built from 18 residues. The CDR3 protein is CASSSSTAGVYSNQPQHF. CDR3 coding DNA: TGTGCCAGCAGCTCCTCCACGGCTGGGGTCTATAGCAATCAGCCCCAGCATTTT.

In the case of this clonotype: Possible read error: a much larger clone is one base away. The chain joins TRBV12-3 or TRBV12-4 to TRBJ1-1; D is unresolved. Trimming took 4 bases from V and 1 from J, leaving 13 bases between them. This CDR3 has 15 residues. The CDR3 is CASSWGVSGNTEAFF. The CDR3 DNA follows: TGTGCCAGCAGTTGGGGTGTTTCGGGGAACACTGAAGCTTTCTTT.

This CDR3 reads CASSPLGGGRATNEQYF. Here the CDR3 DNA reads TGTGCCAGCAGCCCTCTGGGGGGCGGGAGGGCTACGAATGAGCAGTACTTC. This chain connects TRBV11-3 to TRBJ2-7, with 9 nucleotides matching TRBD2. The J segment lost 7 bases and the V segment lost 5 bases, leaving 18 bases of the junction unmatched. CDR3 size: 17 residues. Germline lookup yields CDR1 SGHNT and CDR2 YENEEA.

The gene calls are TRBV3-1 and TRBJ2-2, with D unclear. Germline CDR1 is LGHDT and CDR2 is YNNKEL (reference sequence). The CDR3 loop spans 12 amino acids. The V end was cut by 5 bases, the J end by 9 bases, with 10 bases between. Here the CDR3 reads CASSNPARELFF. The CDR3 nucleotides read TGTGCCAGCAGCAACCCGGCTCGGGAGCTGTTTTTT.